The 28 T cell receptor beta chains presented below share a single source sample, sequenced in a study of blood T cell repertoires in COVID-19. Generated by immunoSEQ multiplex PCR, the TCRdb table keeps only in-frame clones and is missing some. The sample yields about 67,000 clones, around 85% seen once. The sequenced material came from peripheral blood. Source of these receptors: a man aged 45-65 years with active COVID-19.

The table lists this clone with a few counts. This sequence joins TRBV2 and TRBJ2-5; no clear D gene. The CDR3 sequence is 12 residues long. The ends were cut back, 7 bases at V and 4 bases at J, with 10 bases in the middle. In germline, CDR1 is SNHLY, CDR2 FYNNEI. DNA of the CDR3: TGTGCCAGCAACAGAGACGGAGAGACCCAGTACTTC. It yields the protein CASNRDGETQYF. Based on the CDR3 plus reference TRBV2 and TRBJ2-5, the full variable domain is EPEVTQTPSHQVTQMGQEVILRCVPISNHLYFYWYRQILGQKVEFLVSFYNNEISEKSEIFDDQFSVERPDGSNFTLKIRSTKLEDSAMYFCASNRDGETQYFGPGTRLLVL.

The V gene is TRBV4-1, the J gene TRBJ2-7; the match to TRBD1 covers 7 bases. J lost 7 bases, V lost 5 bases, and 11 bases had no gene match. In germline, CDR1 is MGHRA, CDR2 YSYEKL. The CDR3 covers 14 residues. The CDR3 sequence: CASSDRQGTGEQYF. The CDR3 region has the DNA TGCGCCAGCAGCGATAGACAGGGTACTGGGGAGCAGTACTTC.

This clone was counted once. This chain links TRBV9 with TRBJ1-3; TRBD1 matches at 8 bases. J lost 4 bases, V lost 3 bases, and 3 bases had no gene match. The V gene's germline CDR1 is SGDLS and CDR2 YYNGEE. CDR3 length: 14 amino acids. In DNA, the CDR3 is TGTGCCAGCAGCGCCCGGGACAGGGGAAACACCATATATTTT. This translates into CASSARDRGNTIYF.

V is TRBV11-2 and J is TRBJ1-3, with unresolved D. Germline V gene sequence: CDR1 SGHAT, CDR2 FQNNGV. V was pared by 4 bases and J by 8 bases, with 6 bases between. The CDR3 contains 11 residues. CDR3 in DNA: TGTGCCAGCAGCTCAGGTGACACCATATATTTT. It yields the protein CASSSGDTIYF.

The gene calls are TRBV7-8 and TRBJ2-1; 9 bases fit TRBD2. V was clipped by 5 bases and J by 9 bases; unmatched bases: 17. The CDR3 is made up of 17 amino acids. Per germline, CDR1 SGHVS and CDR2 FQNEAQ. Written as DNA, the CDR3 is TGTGCCAGCAGCCCCGGAATAGCGGGGGCTCCAAGTGCTGAGCAGTTCTTC. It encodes CASSPGIAGAPSAEQFF.

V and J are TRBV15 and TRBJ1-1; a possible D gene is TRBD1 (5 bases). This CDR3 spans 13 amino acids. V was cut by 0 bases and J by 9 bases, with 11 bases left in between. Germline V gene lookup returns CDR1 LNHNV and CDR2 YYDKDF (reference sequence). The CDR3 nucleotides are TGTGCCACCAGCAGAGACAGGGTTGACAAAGCTTTCTTT. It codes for CATSRDRVDKAFF.

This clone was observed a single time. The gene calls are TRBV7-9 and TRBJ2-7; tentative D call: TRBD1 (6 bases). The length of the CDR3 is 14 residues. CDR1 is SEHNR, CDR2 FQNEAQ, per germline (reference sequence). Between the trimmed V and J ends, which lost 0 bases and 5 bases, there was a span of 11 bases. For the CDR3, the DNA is TGTGCCAGCAGCTTAGCGGCAACAGGGAACGAGCAGTACTTC. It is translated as CASSLAATGNEQYF.

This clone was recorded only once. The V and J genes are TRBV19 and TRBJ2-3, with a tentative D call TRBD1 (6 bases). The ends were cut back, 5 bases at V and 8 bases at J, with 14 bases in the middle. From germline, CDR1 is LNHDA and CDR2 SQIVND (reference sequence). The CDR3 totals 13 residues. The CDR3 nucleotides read TGTGCCAGTAGTTTTTCAGGGGCTCCTACGCAGTATTTT. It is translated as CASSFSGAPTQYF.

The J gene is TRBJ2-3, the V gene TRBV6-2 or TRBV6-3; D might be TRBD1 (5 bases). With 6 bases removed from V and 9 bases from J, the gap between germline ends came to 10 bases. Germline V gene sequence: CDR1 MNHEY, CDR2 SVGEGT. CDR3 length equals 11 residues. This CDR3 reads CASSAGKTQYF. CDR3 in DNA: TGTGCCAGCAGCGCAGGGAAAACGCAGTATTTT.

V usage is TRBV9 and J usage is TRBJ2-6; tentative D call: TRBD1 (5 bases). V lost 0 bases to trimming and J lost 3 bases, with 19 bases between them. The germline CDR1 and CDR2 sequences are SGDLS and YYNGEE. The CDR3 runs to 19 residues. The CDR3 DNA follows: TGTGCCAGCAGCGTAGAATTGGGGCCCAGTCTCTTTGGGGCCAACGTCCTGACTTTC. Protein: CASSVELGPSLFGANVLTF.

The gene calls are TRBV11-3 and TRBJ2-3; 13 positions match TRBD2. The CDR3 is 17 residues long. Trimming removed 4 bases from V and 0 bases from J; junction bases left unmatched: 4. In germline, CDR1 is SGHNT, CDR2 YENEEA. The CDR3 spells CASSSTSGGTSTDTQYF. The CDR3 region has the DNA TGTGCCAGCAGCTCGACTAGCGGGGGGACTAGCACAGATACGCAGTATTTT.

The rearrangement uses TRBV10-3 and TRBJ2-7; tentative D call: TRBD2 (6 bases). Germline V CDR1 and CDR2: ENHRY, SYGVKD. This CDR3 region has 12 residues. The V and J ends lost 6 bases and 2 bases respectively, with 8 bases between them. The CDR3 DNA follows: TGTGCCATCAGGGGGGGTGCCTACGAGCAGTACTTC. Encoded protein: CAIRGGAYEQYF.

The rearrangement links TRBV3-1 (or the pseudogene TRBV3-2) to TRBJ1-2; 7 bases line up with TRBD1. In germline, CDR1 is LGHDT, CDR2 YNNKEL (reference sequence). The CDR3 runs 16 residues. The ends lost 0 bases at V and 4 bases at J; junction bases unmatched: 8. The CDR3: CASSQETGPSVYGYTF. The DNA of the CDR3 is TGTGCCAGCAGCCAAGAGACAGGGCCCTCAGTCTATGGCTACACCTTC.

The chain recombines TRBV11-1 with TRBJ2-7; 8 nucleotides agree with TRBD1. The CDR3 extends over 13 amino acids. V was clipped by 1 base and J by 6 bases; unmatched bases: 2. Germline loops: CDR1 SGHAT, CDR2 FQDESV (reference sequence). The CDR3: CASSLGDRGEQYF. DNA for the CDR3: TGTGCCAGCAGCTTAGGTGACAGGGGCGAGCAGTACTTC. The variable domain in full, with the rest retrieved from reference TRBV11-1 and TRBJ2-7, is EAEVAQSPRYKITEKSQAVAFWCDPISGHATLYWYRQILGQGPELLVQFQDESVVDDSQLPKDRFSAERLKGVDSTLKIQPAELGDSAMYLCASSLGDRGEQYFGPGTRLTVT.

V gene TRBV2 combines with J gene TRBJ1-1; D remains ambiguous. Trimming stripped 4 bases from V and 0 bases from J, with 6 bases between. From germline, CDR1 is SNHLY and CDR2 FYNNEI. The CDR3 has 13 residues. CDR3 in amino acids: CASSADMNTEAFF. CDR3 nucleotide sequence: TGTGCCAGCAGTGCAGACATGAACACTGAAGCTTTCTTT. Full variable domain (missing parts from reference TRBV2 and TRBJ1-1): EPEVTQTPSHQVTQMGQEVILRCVPISNHLYFYWYRQILGQKVEFLVSFYNNEISEKSEIFDDQFSVERPDGSNFTLKIRSTKLEDSAMYFCASSADMNTEAFFGQGTRLTVV.

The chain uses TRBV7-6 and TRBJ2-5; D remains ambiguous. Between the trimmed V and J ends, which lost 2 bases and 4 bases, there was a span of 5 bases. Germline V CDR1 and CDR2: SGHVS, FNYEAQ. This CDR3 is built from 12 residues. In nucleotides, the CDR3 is TGTGCCAGCAGCTTACCAGTAGAGACCCAGTACTTC. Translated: CASSLPVETQYF.

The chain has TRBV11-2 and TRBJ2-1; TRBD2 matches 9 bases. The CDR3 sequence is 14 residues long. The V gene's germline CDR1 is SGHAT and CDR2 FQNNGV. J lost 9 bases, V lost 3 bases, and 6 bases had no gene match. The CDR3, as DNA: TGTGCCAGCAGCTTTAGCGGGAGAGACGGTGAGCAGTTCTTC. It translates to CASSFSGRDGEQFF. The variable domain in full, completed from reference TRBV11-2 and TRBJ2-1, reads EAGVAQSPRYKIIEKRQSVAFWCNPISGHATLYWYQQILGQGPKLLIQFQNNGVVDDSQLPKDRFSAERLKGVDSTLKIQPAKLEDSAVYLCASSFSGRDGEQFFGPGTRLTVL.

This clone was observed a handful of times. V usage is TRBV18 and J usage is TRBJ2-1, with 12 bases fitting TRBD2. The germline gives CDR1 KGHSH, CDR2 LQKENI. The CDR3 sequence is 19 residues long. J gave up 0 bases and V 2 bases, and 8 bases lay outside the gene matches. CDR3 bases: TGTGCCAGCTCACCAAATCTAGCGGGAGGGATAAGCTCCTACAATGAGCAGTTCTTC. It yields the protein CASSPNLAGGISSYNEQFF.

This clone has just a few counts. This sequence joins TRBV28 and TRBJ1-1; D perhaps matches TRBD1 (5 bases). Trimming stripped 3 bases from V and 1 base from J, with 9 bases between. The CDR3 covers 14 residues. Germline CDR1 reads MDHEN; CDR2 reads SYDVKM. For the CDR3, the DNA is TGTGCCAGCAGTTTCCCGGGGGGGAACACTGAAGCTTTCTTT. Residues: CASSFPGGNTEAFF.

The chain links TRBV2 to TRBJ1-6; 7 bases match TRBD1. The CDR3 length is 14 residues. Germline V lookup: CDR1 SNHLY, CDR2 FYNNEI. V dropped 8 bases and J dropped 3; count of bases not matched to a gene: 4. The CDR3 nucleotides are TGTGCCAGCGACAGACAGGGCTATAATTCACCCCTCCACTTT. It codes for CASDRQGYNSPLHF.

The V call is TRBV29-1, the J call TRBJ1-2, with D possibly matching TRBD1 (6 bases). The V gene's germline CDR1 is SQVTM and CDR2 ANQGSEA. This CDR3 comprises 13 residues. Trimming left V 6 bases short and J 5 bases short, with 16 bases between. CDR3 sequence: CSVGMGHSYGYTF. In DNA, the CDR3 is TGCAGCGTCGGGATGGGACATTCATATGGCTACACCTTC.

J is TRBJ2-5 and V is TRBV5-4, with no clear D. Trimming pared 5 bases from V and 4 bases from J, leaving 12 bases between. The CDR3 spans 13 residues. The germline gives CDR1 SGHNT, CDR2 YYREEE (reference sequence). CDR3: CASSGAARETQYF. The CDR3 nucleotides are TGTGCCAGCAGTGGTGCTGCGAGAGAGACCCAGTACTTC.

The CDR3 region has the DNA TGCGCCAGCAGTCAATCCGGGGGACAGATCTATGGCTACACCTTC. Its translation is CASSQSGGQIYGYTF. The chain uses TRBV23-1 and TRBJ1-2, with 7 bases fitting TRBD1. TRBV23-1 is an ORF, and what it does is uncertain. V gave up 0 bases and J gave up 4 bases; unmatched junction bases: 5. This CDR3 is 15 amino acids long.

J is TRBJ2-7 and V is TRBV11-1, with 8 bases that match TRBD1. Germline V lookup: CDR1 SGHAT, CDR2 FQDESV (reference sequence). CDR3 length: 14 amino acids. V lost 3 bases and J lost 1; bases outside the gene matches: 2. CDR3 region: CASSLDRVSYEQYF. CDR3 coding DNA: TGTGCCAGCAGCTTGGACAGGGTGTCCTACGAGCAGTACTTC.

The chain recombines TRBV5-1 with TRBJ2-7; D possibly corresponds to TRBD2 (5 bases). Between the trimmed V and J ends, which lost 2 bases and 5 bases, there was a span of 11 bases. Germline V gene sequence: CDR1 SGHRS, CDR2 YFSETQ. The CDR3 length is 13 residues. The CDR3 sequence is CASSFGEMDEQYF. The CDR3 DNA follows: TGCGCCAGCAGCTTTGGGGAGATGGACGAGCAGTACTTC.

The CDR3 protein is CASSVDSGGGQAFF. CDR3 in DNA: TGTGCCAGCAGCGTCGACTCAGGGGGCGGCCAAGCTTTCTTT. The genes are TRBV9 and TRBJ1-1; TRBD1 aligns across 8 bases. Trimming cost V 2 bases and J 9 bases; bases outside gene matches: 9. This CDR3 region has 14 residues. Germline values: CDR1 SGDLS, CDR2 YYNGEE.

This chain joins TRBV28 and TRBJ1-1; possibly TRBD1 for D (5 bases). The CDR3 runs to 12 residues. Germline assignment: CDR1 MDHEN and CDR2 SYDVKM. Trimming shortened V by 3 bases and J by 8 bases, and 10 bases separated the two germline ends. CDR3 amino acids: CASSFRVTEAFF. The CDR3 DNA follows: TGTGCCAGCAGTTTCAGGGTAACCGAAGCTTTCTTT.

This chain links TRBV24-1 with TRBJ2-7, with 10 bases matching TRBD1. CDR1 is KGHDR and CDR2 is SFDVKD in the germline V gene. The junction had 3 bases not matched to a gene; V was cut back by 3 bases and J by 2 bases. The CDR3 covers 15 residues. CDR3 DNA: TGTGCCACCAGTGATCCCGGGACAGGGGCCTACGAGCAGTACTTC. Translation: CATSDPGTGAYEQYF.